This passage covers 20 T cell receptor beta chains from one sample sequenced in a study of blood T cells in healthy people across ages. PCR was performed a second time for about 7 to 12 cycles using a sample-barcoded 5' primer and a J-beta primer mix. Each CDR3 protein is one row after TCRdb ran MiXCR on the 5' RACE reads. The sample contains 850,000 to 1,000,000 distinct CDR3 sequences, just over 50% of which appear only once. The sequencing sample was made of blood. The receptor source for this set is a woman aged 60 to 75 in good health.

This clonotype was observed a few times. The V call is TRBV7-9, the J call TRBJ1-1; D not resolved. Trimming stripped 8 bases from V and 2 bases from J, with 6 bases between. CDR1 SEHNR and CDR2 FQNEAQ come from the germline V gene (reference sequence). The CDR3 is 11 residues long. DNA of the CDR3: TGTGCCAGCCTAAAAAACACTGAAGCTTTCTTT. As protein: CASLKNTEAFF.

The chain employs TRBV10-3 and TRBJ2-4; a possible D gene is TRBD2 (6 bases). The assigned J gene may be wrong: the sequence end matches TRBJ2-7 better. This CDR3 comprises 13 residues. Germline loops: CDR1 ENHRY, CDR2 SYGVKD. DNA for the CDR3: TGTGCCACGGGGAGGACGGACCAATACGAGCAGTACTTC. It specifies CATGRTDQYEQYF.

The chain combines TRBV14 with TRBJ1-2; a weak D match, TRBD1 (6 bases). The CDR3 contains 15 residues. Germline V gene sequence: CDR1 SGHDN, CDR2 FVKESK. The V end lost 1 base, the J end lost 4 bases, and 13 bases lay between the germline ends. The CDR3 spells CASSQAGGSSYGYTF. The CDR3 region has the DNA TGTGCCAGCAGCCAAGCGGGGGGCAGTTCCTATGGCTACACCTTC.

The chain recombines TRBV27 with TRBJ2-7; 10 nucleotides match TRBD2. Germline CDR1 reads MNHEY; CDR2 reads SMNVEV (reference sequence). CDR3 length: 17 amino acids. V lost 7 bases to trimming and J lost 7 bases; unmatched junction nucleotides: 19. In DNA form, the CDR3 reads TGTGCCAGCAAGACTGGGGCTAGCGGGAGAGTCCGGGATGAGCAGTACTTC. Encoded protein: CASKTGASGRVRDEQYF.

V is TRBV2 and J is TRBJ2-2; 10 bases line up with TRBD1. The CDR3 contains 14 residues. Germline V CDR1 and CDR2: SNHLY, FYNNEI. The V gene end was trimmed by 6 bases and the J gene end by 6 bases; junction bases not matched to a gene: 4. The CDR3: CASRGQGSAGELFF. The CDR3 DNA reads TGTGCCAGCAGGGGACAGGGGTCGGCCGGGGAGCTGTTTTTT.

In its sample, this clonotype was seen a few times. The J gene is TRBJ1-2, the V gene TRBV12-3 or TRBV12-4, with 7 bases matching TRBD1. The CDR3 sequence is 15 residues long. The V and J ends lost 6 bases and 4 bases, in that order; junction bases with no gene match: 11. DNA of the CDR3: TGTGCCAGCAGACGAGAGGGGGCGCCGGGCTATGGCTACACCTTC. Its translation: CASRREGAPGYGYTF.

The rearrangement links TRBV4-1 to TRBJ2-5; D call uncertain. Trimming pared 3 bases from V and 5 bases from J, leaving 7 bases between. This CDR3 comprises 12 residues. The germline V gene has CDR1 MGHRA and CDR2 YSYEKL. CDR3 amino acids: CASSHNPETQYF. Written as DNA, the CDR3 is TGCGCCAGCAGCCACAATCCCGAGACCCAGTACTTC.

A single count supports this clonotype. The chain carries TRBV7-9 and TRBJ2-1, with D perhaps matching TRBD2 (5 bases). CDR3 length: 14 residues. The V end was cut by 3 bases, the J end by 4 bases, with 10 bases between. Germline loops: CDR1 SEHNR, CDR2 FQNEAQ (reference sequence). CDR3 protein: CASSFRDAYNEQFF. The DNA of the CDR3 is TGTGCCAGCAGCTTCCGGGATGCTTACAATGAGCAGTTCTTC. Variable domain in full (rest from reference TRBV7-9 and TRBJ2-1): DTGVSQNPRHKITKRGQNVTFRCDPISEHNRLYWYRQTLGQGPEFLTYFQNEAQLEKSRLLSDRFSAERPKGSFSTLEIQRTEQGDSAMYLCASSFRDAYNEQFFGPGTRLTVL.

The chain couples TRBV28 to TRBJ1-5, with unresolved D. The germline CDR1 and CDR2 sequences are MDHEN and SYDVKM. The ends were cut back, 2 bases at V and 4 bases at J, with 12 bases in the middle. CDR3 size: 15 residues. The CDR3 here is CASSLIGFFNQPQHF. Written as DNA, the CDR3 is TGTGCCAGCAGTTTAATAGGGTTTTTTAATCAGCCCCAGCATTTT.

This chain uses TRBV2 with TRBJ2-4, with D perhaps TRBD2 (6 bases). Per the germline V gene, CDR1 is SNHLY and CDR2 is FYNNEI. CDR3 length: 18 amino acids. The V end lost 4 bases, the J end lost 0 bases, and 19 bases lay between the germline ends. The CDR3 loop reads CASSAFRRDGLAKNIQYF. CDR3 sequence (DNA): TGTGCCAGCAGTGCGTTCCGGCGGGACGGACTAGCCAAAAACATTCAGTACTTC.

The V and J genes are TRBV6-2 or TRBV6-3 and TRBJ1-2; D remains ambiguous. This CDR3 contains 13 residues. In germline, CDR1 is MNHEY, CDR2 SVGEGT. The V and J ends lost 7 bases and 1 base respectively, with 10 bases between them. Written as DNA, the CDR3 is TGTGCCAGCAACCTGGTAAATAACTATGGCTACACCTTC. Its protein is CASNLVNNYGYTF.

In this sample, this clonotype turned up a few times. V gene TRBV10-3 combines with J gene TRBJ2-6; D ambiguous. This CDR3 is built from 13 residues. Germline CDR1 ENHRY, CDR2 SYGVKD. V lost 7 bases and J lost 1, with 5 bases in between. The CDR3 here is CAINTSGANVLTF. Here the CDR3 DNA reads TGTGCCATCAATACGTCTGGGGCCAACGTCCTGACTTTC.

This clonotype turned up a few times. V gene TRBV12-3 or TRBV12-4 combines with J gene TRBJ2-5; 8 bases match TRBD1. The CDR3 runs 14 residues. The ends lost 4 bases at V and 5 bases at J; junction bases unmatched: 6. The CDR3 loop reads CASSSWTGLETQYF. CDR3 coding DNA: TGTGCCAGCAGTTCCTGGACAGGGTTGGAGACCCAGTACTTC.

This clonotype has a handful of counts. The chain links TRBV29-1 to TRBJ2-1; 7 bases align to TRBD1. The V segment lost 6 bases and the J segment 3 bases; nucleotides outside the gene matches: 14. Germline CDR1 SQVTM, CDR2 ANQGSEA. The CDR3 loop spans 16 amino acids. CDR3 DNA: TGCAGCGTATTAACATCCAGGGGGATTAACTACAATGAGCAGTTCTTC. Translating gives CSVLTSRGINYNEQFF.

This clonotype appeared a few times. The chain uses TRBV12-3 or TRBV12-4 and TRBJ2-3; TRBD2 matches 11 bases. This CDR3 has 16 amino acids. V was pared by 5 bases and J by 3 bases, with 7 bases of the junction left unmatched. The CDR3 spells CASSGGLADGTDTQYF. The DNA for the CDR3 is TGTGCCAGCAGTGGGGGACTAGCGGACGGTACAGATACGCAGTATTTT.

This clonotype was counted between two and nine times. This chain links TRBV28 with TRBJ2-7; D gene uncertain. Trimming stripped 5 bases from V and 3 bases from J, with 11 bases between. The CDR3 extends over 13 amino acids. Per germline, CDR1 MDHEN and CDR2 SYDVKM. The CDR3 region is CASSPTLNYEQYF. Written as DNA, the CDR3 is TGTGCCAGCAGTCCAACTCTGAACTACGAGCAGTACTTC.

The V gene is TRBV18, the J gene TRBJ2-5, with D maybe TRBD2 (5 bases). The V end lost 2 bases, the J end lost 4 bases, and 14 bases lay between the germline ends. The CDR3 has 15 amino acids. CDR1 and CDR2 (germline): KGHSH, LQKENI. CDR3: CASSPAVGVGETQYF. The CDR3 DNA is TGTGCCAGCTCACCAGCCGTCGGGGTAGGAGAGACCCAGTACTTC.

V gene TRBV3-1 combines with J gene TRBJ2-3; TRBD2 might be the D (5 bases). The CDR3 runs to 15 residues. Trimming cost V 4 bases and J 2 bases, with 13 bases left between them. Germline assignment: CDR1 LGHDT and CDR2 YNNKEL (reference sequence). The CDR3 DNA follows: TGTGCCAGCAGCCGGGCCGGACGGGACACAGATACGCAGTATTTT. Its translation: CASSRAGRDTDTQYF.

Only a few counts were recorded for this clonotype. The chain carries TRBV20-1 and TRBJ1-4, with D possibly matching TRBD1 (5 bases). With 1 base removed from V and 2 bases from J, the gap between germline ends came to 11 bases. Looked up from germline, CDR1 is DFQATT and CDR2 is SNEGSKA (reference sequence). The CDR3 loop spans 15 amino acids. The CDR3 coding sequence is TGCAGTGCTAGAGTGGGGTGGGGCACTAATGAAAAACTGTTTTTT. Amino acid sequence: CSARVGWGTNEKLFF.

V gene TRBV14 combines with J gene TRBJ2-7; D tentatively fits TRBD1 or TRBD2 (5 bases each). With 2 bases removed from V and 0 bases from J, the gap between germline ends came to 14 bases. The CDR3 spans 16 residues. From germline, CDR1 is SGHDN and CDR2 FVKESK. CDR3: CASSQLRGASSYEQYF. The CDR3 nucleotides read TGTGCCAGCAGCCAATTGCGAGGGGCAAGCTCCTACGAGCAGTACTTC.